Below, 22 T cell receptor beta chains from the same sample are listed, as sequenced in a study of T cells after somatic rescue of genetic block. TCRdb's copy holds only in-frame clones and misses some; the assay was immunoSEQ multiplex PCR. Seen here are over 95,000 clones, 85% to 95% observed once, and the top ten hold about 1.5%. The sequencing sample was made of peripheral blood mononuclear cells (PBMCs). These TCRs come from a woman between 18 and 30 years old.

This sequence joins TRBV9 and TRBJ2-3, with D possibly TRBD1 on 5 matching bases. There are 14 residues in the CDR3. Trimming took 4 bases from V and 2 from J, leaving 11 bases between them. Germline V gives CDR1 SGDLS, CDR2 YYNGEE. CDR3 bases: TGTGCCAGCAGCCAAAGGACACTCACAGATACGCAGTATTTT. It translates to CASSQRTLTDTQYF. Full variable domain (outside the CDR3, taken from reference TRBV9 and TRBJ2-3): DSGVTQTPKHLITATGQRVTLRCSPRSGDLSVYWYQQSLDQGLQFLIQYYNGEERAKGNILERFSAQQFPDLHSELNLSSLELGDSALYFCASSQRTLTDTQYFGPGTRLTVL.

The chain links TRBV4-1 to TRBJ2-3; maybe TRBD2 (7 bases). The V gene lost 0 bases and the J gene lost 4 bases, with 17 bases spanning the gap. This CDR3 has 17 residues. From germline, CDR1 is MGHRA and CDR2 YSYEKL. CDR3 coding DNA: TGCGCCAGCAGCCAAGAGGCCCCGCGCGGGGGCGCAGATACGCAGTATTTT. This translates into CASSQEAPRGGADTQYF.

The V call is TRBV18, the J call TRBJ2-1; D tentatively reads TRBD1 or TRBD2 (5 bases each). V was cut by 2 bases and J by 7 bases, with 6 bases left in between. CDR1 is KGHSH, CDR2 LQKENI, per germline. The length of the CDR3 is 12 residues. CDR3 residues: CASSPGGNEQFF. In nucleotides, the CDR3 is TGTGCCAGCTCACCAGGGGGAAATGAGCAGTTCTTC.

J is TRBJ1-1 and V is TRBV7-9; D perhaps matches TRBD1 (5 bases). Germline V CDR1 and CDR2: SEHNR, FQNEAQ (reference sequence). The CDR3 has 12 residues. V was shortened by 6 bases and J by 9 bases, with 14 bases between the two germline ends. CDR3 loop: CASSPRGVQAFF. The CDR3 bases are TGTGCCAGCAGTCCCCGGGGGGTACAAGCTTTCTTT.

This chain joins TRBV7-8 and TRBJ1-1; D ambiguous. This CDR3 region has 17 residues. Germline lookup yields CDR1 SGHVS and CDR2 FQNEAQ. The V and J ends lost 2 bases and 2 bases respectively, with 18 bases between them. CDR3 bases: TGTGCCAGCAGCTTACGGATTATGCGGGGAAGAAACACTGAAGCTTTCTTT. Protein product: CASSLRIMRGRNTEAFF.

This chain links TRBV10-3 with TRBJ1-2, with TRBD1 matching over 10 bases. V trimming: 8 bases; J trimming: 5 bases; junction bases outside the gene matches: 8. The CDR3 covers 14 residues. From germline, CDR1 is ENHRY and CDR2 SYGVKD. The CDR3 sequence: CAIAGTGAGYGYTF. The CDR3, as DNA: TGTGCCATCGCCGGGACAGGGGCGGGGTATGGCTACACCTTC.

CDR3 amino acids: CASRFDRLNTEAFF. DNA for the CDR3: TGTGCCAGCAGATTCGACAGATTGAACACTGAAGCTTTCTTT. The rearrangement links TRBV6-6 to TRBJ1-1, with D possibly matching TRBD1 (5 bases). CDR3 length: 14 residues. The germline V and J ends were trimmed by 6 bases and 0 bases, with 11 bases remaining between them. CDR1 MNHNY and CDR2 SVGAGI come from the germline V gene (reference sequence).

The chain is built from TRBV15 and TRBJ2-7, with a weak D call TRBD2 (5 bases). Trimming took off 5 bases at V and 7 bases at J, with 18 bases between the two ends. Germline V gene lookup returns CDR1 LNHNV and CDR2 YYDKDF (reference sequence). The CDR3 sequence is 14 residues long. The CDR3 DNA sequence: TGTGCCACCAGCCCCCGGCCCGAGGGCACGGAGCAGTACTTC. Its translation: CATSPRPEGTEQYF. Supplemented by reference TRBV15 and TRBJ2-7, the full variable domain reads DAMVIQNPRYQVTQFGKPVTLSCSQTLNHNVMYWYQQKSSQAPKLLFHYYDKDFNNEADTPDNFQSRRPNTSFCFLDIRSPGLGDTAMYLCATSPRPEGTEQYFGPGTRLTVT.

This sequence joins TRBV5-6 and TRBJ1-1; 10 positions match TRBD1. The CDR3 contains 17 residues. V lost 1 base, J lost 2 bases, and 8 bases stayed unmatched. The germline gives CDR1 SGHDT, CDR2 YYEEEE. The CDR3: CASSLSSGQGINTEAFF. The CDR3 DNA follows: TGTGCCAGCAGCTTGTCCTCGGGACAGGGGATAAACACTGAAGCTTTCTTT.

The V and J genes are TRBV19 and TRBJ1-5, with a possible D match to TRBD1 (6 bases). Germline V lookup: CDR1 LNHDA, CDR2 SQIVND (reference sequence). The length of the CDR3 is 14 residues. Trimming cost V 5 bases and J 2 bases, with 10 bases left between them. DNA for the CDR3: TGTGCCAGTAGTTCGGGGGCCGGCAATCAGCCCCAGCATTTT. It encodes CASSSGAGNQPQHF.

Points on this clone: The sample holds other DNA sequences that translate to the same CDR3. The chain uses TRBV2 and TRBJ2-7; D is unresolved. Germline V gene lookup returns CDR1 SNHLY and CDR2 FYNNEI. V lost 4 bases, J lost 3 bases, and 1 base lay in between. The CDR3 has 10 residues. The DNA for the CDR3 is TGTGCCAGCAGTGGCTACGAGCAGTACTTC. It encodes CASSGYEQYF.

The chain uses TRBV7-9 and TRBJ1-5; D unresolved. This CDR3 contains 13 residues. Germline V gene data show CDR1 as SEHNR and CDR2 as FQNEAQ (reference sequence). V lost 3 bases, J lost 2 bases, and 5 bases lay in between. CDR3 amino acids: CASSFQGNQPQHF. CDR3 nucleotides: TGTGCCAGCAGCTTTCAGGGCAATCAGCCCCAGCATTTT.

J is TRBJ2-7 and V is TRBV20-1; TRBD2 is a possible D gene (5 bases). Trimming cost V 8 bases and J 2 bases, with 10 bases left between them. Germline loops: CDR1 DFQATT, CDR2 SNEGSKA (reference sequence). There are 11 residues in the CDR3. In nucleotides, the CDR3 is TGCAGTTCCCTCGGGACCTACGAGCAGTACTTC. Its protein product is CSSLGTYEQYF.

V usage is TRBV19 and J usage is TRBJ2-6; D possibly corresponds to TRBD2 (5 bases). The CDR3 loop spans 14 amino acids. Germline V gives CDR1 LNHDA, CDR2 SQIVND (reference sequence). The V end lost 6 bases, the J end lost 2 bases, and 8 bases lay between the germline ends. CDR3 region: CASRGSAGANVLTF. For the CDR3, the DNA is TGTGCCAGTAGAGGGAGTGCTGGGGCCAACGTCCTGACTTTC.

This clone was observed a single time. The chain recombines TRBV11-2 with TRBJ2-5, with TRBD2 matching 7 bases. The V gene end was trimmed by 2 bases and the J gene end by 5 bases; junction bases not matched to a gene: 8. The germline gives CDR1 SGHAT, CDR2 FQNNGV. The CDR3 runs 15 residues. The CDR3 DNA reads TGTGCCAGCAGCTTACGCCCGCGGGGGATGGAGACCCAGTACTTC. Translation: CASSLRPRGMETQYF.

V is TRBV4-2 and J is TRBJ2-1; D unresolved. The CDR3 totals 13 residues. V was clipped by 0 bases and J by 13 bases, with 13 bases between them. CDR1 and CDR2 from the germline V gene are LGHNA and YNFKEQ. In DNA form, the CDR3 reads TGTGCCAGCAGCCAAGATCAAGCCCTACAACAGTTCTTC. It yields the protein CASSQDQALQQFF.

The CDR3 loop reads CASTSGGAIDTQYF. The CDR3 DNA reads as TGTGCCAGCACTAGCGGGGGGGCCATAGATACGCAGTATTTT. The genes are TRBV6-1 and TRBJ2-3, with TRBD2 matching over 12 bases. The V and J ends lost 7 bases and 5 bases, in that order; junction bases with no gene match: 4. Germline-derived CDR1 and CDR2 are MNHNS and SASEGT. CDR3 length: 14 residues.

The chain couples TRBV7-3 to TRBJ1-2; D unclear. The length of the CDR3 is 16 residues. Germline V gives CDR1 SGHTA, CDR2 FQGTGA. Deletions cut 3 bases from V and 3 bases from J, with 17 bases between. CDR3: CASSFRLGPPDYGYTF. DNA of the CDR3: TGTGCCAGCAGCTTCCGCTTAGGGCCCCCCGACTATGGCTACACCTTC.

The CDR3 reads CASSILEGQTQYF. The CDR3 nucleotides are TGTGCCAGTAGTATACTAGAGGGTCAGACCCAGTACTTC. This sequence joins TRBV19 and TRBJ2-5; D is perhaps TRBD2 (5 bases). Germline values: CDR1 LNHDA, CDR2 SQIVND (reference sequence). The CDR3 covers 13 residues. Trimming took 2 bases from V and 6 from J, leaving 10 bases between them.

The chain carries TRBV4-1 and TRBJ2-2; tentatively, D is TRBD1 or TRBD2 (6 bases each). CDR3 length: 14 residues. CDR1 is MGHRA and CDR2 is YSYEKL in the germline V gene. Trimming pared 3 bases from V and 6 bases from J, leaving 11 bases between. The CDR3 sequence is CASSQIGGPGELFF. The CDR3, as DNA: TGCGCCAGCAGCCAGATAGGGGGGCCCGGGGAGCTGTTTTTT.

The chain is built from TRBV4-1 and TRBJ1-2, with D possibly being TRBD1 (5 bases). Germline loops: CDR1 MGHRA, CDR2 YSYEKL. The CDR3 loop spans 13 amino acids. Trimming took 0 bases from V and 14 from J, leaving 16 bases between them. The CDR3 DNA is TGCGCCAGCAGCCAAGAAGGCAGGGCCCAATGGACCTTC. Protein sequence: CASSQEGRAQWTF.

This clone occurred a few times. This chain links TRBV18 with TRBJ2-7, with 9 positions matching TRBD1. The CDR3 consists of 14 residues. From germline, CDR1 is KGHSH and CDR2 LQKENI. V shed 3 bases and J 5 bases; nucleotides not matched to a gene: 5. CDR3 DNA: TGTGCCAGCTCACCCGGGACAGGGAGCGACGAGCAGTACTTC. Translating gives CASSPGTGSDEQYF.